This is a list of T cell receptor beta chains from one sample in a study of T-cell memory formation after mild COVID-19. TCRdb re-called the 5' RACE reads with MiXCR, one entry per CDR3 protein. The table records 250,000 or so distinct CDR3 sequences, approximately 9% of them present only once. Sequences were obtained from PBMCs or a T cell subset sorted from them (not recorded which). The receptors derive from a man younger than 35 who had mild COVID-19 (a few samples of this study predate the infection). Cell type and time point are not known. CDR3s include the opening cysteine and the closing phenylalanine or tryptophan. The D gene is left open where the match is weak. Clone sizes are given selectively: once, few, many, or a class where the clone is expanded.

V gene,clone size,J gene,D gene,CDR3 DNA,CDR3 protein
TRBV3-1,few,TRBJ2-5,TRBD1,TGTGCCAGCAGCACGACAGGGGCCCAAGAGACCCAGTACTTC,CASSTTGAQETQYF
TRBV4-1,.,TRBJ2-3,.,TGCGCCAGCAGCCAATCCGGGGTTAGCACAGATACGCAGTATTTT,CASSQSGVSTDTQYF
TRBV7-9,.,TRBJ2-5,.,TGTGCCAGCAGCCTGACAGCGGGCGCCCAAGAGACCCAGTACTTC,CASSLTAGAQETQYF
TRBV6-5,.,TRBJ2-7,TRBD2,TGTGCCAGCAGTTATCTAGCGGGGCGGAAGAACGAGCAGTACTTC,CASSYLAGRKNEQYF
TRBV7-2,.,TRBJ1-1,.,TGTGCCAGCAGCCCCTACCAAGGCGAGACCGGTGGAGCTTTCTTT,CASSPYQGETGGAFF
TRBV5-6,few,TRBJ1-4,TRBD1,TGTGCCAGCAGCCGTGGGACAGCGAAGAATGAAAAACTGTTTTTT,CASSRGTAKNEKLFF
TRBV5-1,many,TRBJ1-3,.,TGCGCCAGCAGCTTGGATGGGGTCCGCGGAAACACCATATATTTT,CASSLDGVRGNTIYF
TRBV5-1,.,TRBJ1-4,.,TGCGCCAGCAGCTTTCAGGGCTCCGGTGTTCTGTTTTTT,CASSFQGSGVLFF
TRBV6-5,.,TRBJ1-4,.,TGTGCCAGCAGACGTACGAATGAAAAACTGTTTTTT,CASRRTNEKLFF
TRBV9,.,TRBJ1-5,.,TGTGCCAGCAGCGTAGATGGGGGGATCAATCAGCCCCAGCATTTT,CASSVDGGINQPQHF
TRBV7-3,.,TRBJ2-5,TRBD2,TGTGCCAGCAGCTGGGGCGGGGGGACTCAAGAGACCCAGTACTTC,CASSWGGGTQETQYF
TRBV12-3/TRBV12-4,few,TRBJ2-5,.,TGTGCCAGCAGCCAGATTCAGGGCCAAGAGACCCAGTACTTC,CASSQIQGQETQYF
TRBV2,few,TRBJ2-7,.,TGTGCCAGCGATGCCGGGACACACTCCTACGAGCAGTACTTC,CASDAGTHSYEQYF
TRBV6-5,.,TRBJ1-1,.,TGTGCCAGCAGAGGGTTCCGGAACACTGAAGCTTTCTTT,CASRGFRNTEAFF
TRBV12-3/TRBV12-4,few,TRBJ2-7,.,TGTGCCAGCAGTTCAATACAGGCCACCCCTAAAGCCCCTCCCTACGAGCAGTACTTC,CASSSIQATPKAPPYEQYF
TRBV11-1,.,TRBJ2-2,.,TGTGCCAGCAAATGGTCCGAGAACACCGGGGAGCTGTTTTTT,CASKWSENTGELFF
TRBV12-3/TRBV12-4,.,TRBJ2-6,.,TGTGCCAGCAGTATGTCAGGGACTGGGGCCAACGTCCTGACTTTC,CASSMSGTGANVLTF
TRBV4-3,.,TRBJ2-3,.,TGCGCCAGCAGCCAAGACCCGCAGGGCACAGATACGCAGTATTTT,CASSQDPQGTDTQYF
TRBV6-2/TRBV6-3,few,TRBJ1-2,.,TGTGCCAGCAGTTACTCTGACGGTTACCTTAACTATGGCTACACCTTC,CASSYSDGYLNYGYTF
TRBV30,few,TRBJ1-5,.,TGTGCCTGGAGTGTAAGGGAGAATCAGCCCCAGCATTTT,CAWSVRENQPQHF
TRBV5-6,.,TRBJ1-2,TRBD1,TGTGCCAGCAGCGGGGGACAGGGAGATTATGGCTACACCTTC,CASSGGQGDYGYTF